These 30 T cell receptor beta chains were sequenced from one sample in a study of regulatory T cells in long-lasting Graves disease. For TCR beta, libraries came from iRepertoire HTBI primers and Arm-PCR of CDR3 regions. TCRdb itself ran the multiplex PCR reads through MiXCR, one entry per CDR3 protein. This sample yields hundreds of thousands of distinct CDR3 sequences, of which around 15% are seen a single time; under 20% belongs to the top ten. Time point specified: newly diagnosed GD, antithyroid drugs for less than 3 months. PBMC RNA was the source of the TCR library. This sample also appeared in a second study, on T cells in Graves' hyperthyroidism and ophthalmopathy.

Source: peripheral blood mononuclear cells (PBMCs), taken at new diagnosis, from a patient treated with antithyroid drugs. Source of these receptors: a woman in her twenties or thirties with Graves disease.

This sequence joins TRBV7-2 and TRBJ2-7; 8 bases are shared with TRBD2. V trimming: 4 bases; J trimming: 4 bases; junction bases outside the gene matches: 6. The CDR3 totals 14 residues. CDR1 and CDR2 (germline): SGHTA, FQGNSA. The DNA of the CDR3 is TGTGCCAGCAGCTCCCCGGGACTAGTTTACGAGCAGTACTTC. Its protein product is CASSSPGLVYEQYF.

This clonotype was recorded many times. V is TRBV28 and J is TRBJ1-1; the D is unclear. The CDR3 has 13 amino acids. Trimming pared 3 bases from V and 10 bases from J, leaving 15 bases between. Germline V lookup: CDR1 MDHEN, CDR2 SYDVKM. The CDR3 region is CASSFLRAEGAFF. CDR3 coding DNA: TGTGCCAGCAGTTTTTTGCGGGCCGAAGGAGCTTTCTTT. Combining the CDR3 with reference TRBV28 and TRBJ1-1 gives the whole variable domain DVKVTQSSRYLVKRTGEKVFLECVQDMDHENMFWYRQDPGLGLRLIYFSYDVKMKEKGDIPEGYSVSREKKERFSLILESASTNQTSMYLCASSFLRAEGAFFGQGTRLTVV.

V gene TRBV19 combines with J gene TRBJ2-7; TRBD2 matches at 11 bases. Trimming took 7 bases from V and 4 from J; bases not matched to a gene: 9. This CDR3 region has 15 residues. Germline-derived CDR1 and CDR2 are LNHDA and SQIVND (reference sequence). CDR3 coding DNA: TGTGCCAGTACCGAAGGGACTAGCGGAGAGTACGAGCAGTACTTC. As protein: CASTEGTSGEYEQYF.

About this clonotype itself: With a much larger clone just one base away, this may be a read error. V gene TRBV7-9 combines with J gene TRBJ2-7; D might be TRBD2 (5 bases). Germline CDR1 and CDR2: SEHNR and FQNEAQ (reference sequence). Between the trimmed V and J ends, which lost 7 bases and 6 bases, there was a span of 13 bases. This CDR3 is 12 amino acids long. The CDR3 DNA follows: TGTGCCAGCACAGAGGGCCATGTCGAGCAGTACTTC. Protein product: CASTEGHVEQYF.

In regard to this clonotype: A read error may be the cause here, since a much bigger clone is one base away. The chain recombines TRBV19 with TRBJ2-1; 11 bases agree with TRBD2. Looked up from germline, CDR1 is LNHDA and CDR2 is SQIVND (reference sequence). Germline trimming cut 5 bases from V and 5 bases from J; bases unmatched to any gene: 26. This CDR3 is 22 amino acids long. The CDR3 DNA is TGTGCCAGTAGTGGGATGGTAGGGGCCCTGACTAGCGGGACGTTCGTTGACAATGAGCAGTTCTTC. Translating gives CASSGMVGALTSGTFVDNEQFF.

The V call is TRBV5-5, the J call TRBJ2-1; D is unresolved. The germline CDR1 and CDR2 sequences are SGHKS and YYEKEE (reference sequence). The CDR3 totals 15 residues. V was pared by 2 bases and J by 9 bases, with 18 bases between. The CDR3 nucleotides are TGTGCCAGCAGCTTTTCCCTAGTTTTGGAATCTGAGCAGTTCTTC. As protein: CASSFSLVLESEQFF.

In this sample, this clonotype turned up once. The J gene is TRBJ2-5, the V gene TRBV7-2; possibly TRBD2 for D (5 bases). The V end was cut by 2 bases, the J end by 5 bases, with 9 bases between. Germline loops: CDR1 SGHTA, CDR2 FQGNSA. The CDR3 is 13 residues long. CDR3 loop: CASSLRSGETQYF. The DNA of the CDR3 is TGTGCCAGCAGCTTACGGTCGGGGGAGACCCAGTACTTC.

V usage is TRBV3-1 and J usage is TRBJ2-7; 10 nucleotides align to TRBD1. There are 16 residues in the CDR3. J lost 3 bases, V lost 4 bases, and 9 bases had no gene match. Germline CDR1 reads LGHDT; CDR2 reads YNNKEL (reference sequence). The CDR3 region has the DNA TGTGCCAGCAGCCCTGTACTGGGACAGGGGTTCTACGAGCAGTACTTC. Translation gives CASSPVLGQGFYEQYF.

This clonotype was seen a handful of times. V and J are TRBV12-3 or TRBV12-4 and TRBJ2-3; the D gene is possibly TRBD2 (5 bases). V was clipped by 4 bases and J by 7 bases, with 9 bases between them. The CDR3 is made up of 12 amino acids. For the CDR3, the DNA is TGTGCCAGCAGTTCCGGGGAAAATACGCAGTATTTT. Protein sequence: CASSSGENTQYF.

The table lists this clonotype with a few counts. V and J are TRBV12-3 or TRBV12-4 and TRBJ2-1, with 9 bases lining up with TRBD2. With 5 bases clipped from V and 14 bases from J, the junction kept 7 bases outside the gene matches. The CDR3 is 12 amino acids. The CDR3 loop reads CASSQRVAGEFF. The CDR3 DNA sequence: TGTGCCAGCAGTCAGAGGGTAGCGGGAGAGTTCTTC.

This clonotype was seen many times. V is TRBV6-2 or TRBV6-3 and J is TRBJ2-3; TRBD2 matches at 7 bases. Per the germline V gene, CDR1 is MNHEY and CDR2 is SVGEGT. Trimming at V came to 5 bases and at J to 5 bases, leaving 7 bases not matched to a gene. The CDR3 has 14 amino acids. The CDR3 spells CASSVGGYGDTQYF. As DNA, the CDR3 is TGTGCCAGCAGTGTCGGGGGGTATGGAGATACGCAGTATTTT.

This clonotype has at least ten counts. The chain employs TRBV7-6 and TRBJ2-1; D unresolved. Judging by the DNA end, TRBJ2-5 fits better; the J call may be wrong. This CDR3 is built from 13 residues. Germline-derived CDR1 and CDR2 are SGHVS and FNYEAQ. This CDR3 is CASSLMLLETQYF. In DNA, the CDR3 is TGTGCCAGCAGCTTAATGCTTCTGGAGACCCAGTACTTC.

The chain employs TRBV3-1 and TRBJ2-1; D remains unclear. The CDR3 has 14 residues. The germline V gene has CDR1 LGHDT and CDR2 YNNKEL (reference sequence). Trimming stripped 4 bases from V and 9 bases from J, with 16 bases between. The CDR3 is CASSLRHNPSEQFF. The CDR3 DNA follows: TGTGCCAGCAGCCTCCGACACAATCCATCTGAGCAGTTCTTC.

The chain employs TRBV20-1 and TRBJ2-7, with unresolved D. Germline loops: CDR1 DFQATT, CDR2 SNEGSKA (reference sequence). The length of the CDR3 is 13 residues. Deletions cut 4 bases from V and 6 bases from J, with 16 bases between. CDR3 nucleotides: TGCAGTGCTACGCGCGCTTCACCTGGCGAGCAGTACTTC. The encoded protein is CSATRASPGEQYF.

This clonotype was seen a few times. The gene calls are TRBV5-6 and TRBJ1-1, with a weak D call TRBD1 (5 bases). The CDR3 runs 19 residues. The V gene's germline CDR1 is SGHDT and CDR2 YYEEEE. With 4 bases removed from V and 0 bases from J, the gap between germline ends came to 25 bases. CDR3 protein: CASSPLFTGTASMNTEAFF. As DNA, the CDR3 is TGTGCCAGCAGCCCGCTATTTACCGGGACCGCAAGTATGAACACTGAAGCTTTCTTT.

This chain connects TRBV19 to TRBJ2-5, with 12 bases identical to TRBD2. V trimming: 7 bases; J trimming: 5 bases; junction bases outside the gene matches: 8. Germline lookup yields CDR1 LNHDA and CDR2 SQIVND (reference sequence). The CDR3 sequence is 15 residues long. The CDR3 is CASIGPGTSGETQYF. DNA of the CDR3: TGTGCCAGTATAGGCCCGGGGACTAGCGGGGAGACCCAGTACTTC. Drawing the rest from reference TRBV19 and TRBJ2-5, the complete variable domain is DGGITQSPKYLFRKEGQNVTLSCEQNLNHDAMYWYRQDPGQGLRLIYYSQIVNDFQKGDIAEGYSVSREKKESFPLTVTSAQKNPTAFYLCASIGPGTSGETQYFGPGTRLLVL.

In its sample, this clonotype was seen many times. As DNA, the CDR3 is TGTGCCAGCAGTTTGAGGCAGGGGGCAGAGACCCAGTACTTC. Translated, it gives CASSLRQGAETQYF. The chain carries TRBV12-3 or TRBV12-4 and TRBJ2-5; 8 bases align to TRBD1. With V trimmed by 3 bases and J by 4 bases, 4 bases remained unmatched. The CDR3 length is 14 residues.

This clonotype appeared many times. The rearrangement links TRBV28 to TRBJ2-1, with TRBD2 matching 10 bases. Per germline, CDR1 MDHEN and CDR2 SYDVKM. V lost 5 bases to trimming and J lost 1 base; unmatched junction nucleotides: 11. This CDR3 has 18 amino acids. This CDR3 reads CASSVPQASGSSYNEQFF. CDR3 DNA sequence: TGTGCCAGCAGTGTTCCCCAGGCTAGCGGGAGTTCCTACAATGAGCAGTTCTTC.

CDR3 amino acids: CASSLQTPGSYNEQFF. CDR3 coding DNA: TGTGCCAGCAGCCTTCAAACCCCGGGCTCCTACAATGAGCAGTTCTTC. The rearrangement uses TRBV14 and TRBJ2-1; D unresolved. CDR1 and CDR2 from the germline V gene are SGHDN and FVKESK. Trimming removed 4 bases from V and 0 bases from J, with 13 bases in between. The CDR3 runs 16 residues.

V is TRBV20-1 and J is TRBJ1-1; D gene ambiguous. The CDR3 runs 15 residues. Trimming removed 5 bases from V and 10 bases from J, with 26 bases in between. The germline CDR1 and CDR2 sequences are DFQATT and SNEGSKA (reference sequence). CDR3 sequence: CSAPSGLRDPKGAFF. In DNA form, the CDR3 reads TGCAGTGCTCCTTCCGGGCTAAGGGATCCGAAGGGAGCTTTCTTT.

The V call is TRBV6-1, the J call TRBJ1-6, with D uncertain. V was clipped by 8 bases and J by 10 bases, with 18 bases between them. The CDR3 has 14 amino acids. The V gene's germline CDR1 is MNHNS and CDR2 SASEGT. CDR3 coding DNA: TGTGCCAGCTTAGAAAATGCGGTGGGGTCACCCCTCCACTTT. This sequence encodes CASLENAVGSPLHF.

There are many counts of this clonotype. The V call is TRBV28, the J call TRBJ2-1, with D possibly matching TRBD1 (7 bases). V was clipped by 2 bases and J by 2 bases, with 16 bases between them. CDR1 and CDR2 from the germline V gene are MDHEN and SYDVKM. CDR3 length equals 17 residues. DNA for the CDR3: TGTGCCAGCAGTTTAGAGATCGCGGGACAGACCTACAATGAGCAGTTCTTC. Protein: CASSLEIAGQTYNEQFF. Supplemented by reference TRBV28 and TRBJ2-1, the full variable domain reads DVKVTQSSRYLVKRTGEKVFLECVQDMDHENMFWYRQDPGLGLRLIYFSYDVKMKEKGDIPEGYSVSREKKERFSLILESASTNQTSMYLCASSLEIAGQTYNEQFFGPGTRLTVL.

The genes are TRBV2 and TRBJ2-1; possibly TRBD1 or TRBD2 for D (6 bases each). The closer fit of TRBJ2-5 to the DNA end suggests the J call may be wrong. Germline V gene sequence: CDR1 SNHLY, CDR2 FYNNEI. The CDR3 totals 14 residues. For the CDR3, the DNA is TGTGCCAGCATGGAGACCGGGGGCGGGGAGACCCAGTACTTC. Translation: CASMETGGGETQYF.

This clonotype was counted at least ten times. The V call is TRBV7-2, the J call TRBJ2-3; the D gene is possibly TRBD1 (6 bases). CDR3 length equals 15 residues. V was cut by 4 bases and J by 0 bases, with 11 bases left in between. The germline CDR1 and CDR2 sequences are SGHTA and FQGNSA. Here the CDR3 reads CASSSQGLSTDTQYF. The CDR3 DNA reads as TGTGCCAGCAGCTCACAGGGTCTTAGCACAGATACGCAGTATTTT.

V usage is TRBV27 and J usage is TRBJ1-6, with 7 bases lining up with TRBD1. Looked up from germline, CDR1 is MNHEY and CDR2 is SMNVEV (reference sequence). The CDR3 has 19 residues. J lost 6 bases, V lost 2 bases, and 16 bases had no gene match. The CDR3 DNA follows: TGTGCCAGCAGTTTAAAAGGCGCAGGGGGTGTGGGGTTTAATTCACCCCTCCACTTT. Protein sequence: CASSLKGAGGVGFNSPLHF.

This clonotype was observed a few times. This chain connects TRBV9 to TRBJ2-3; D is uncertain. V was cut by 0 bases and J by 2 bases, with 7 bases left in between. In germline, CDR1 is SGDLS, CDR2 YYNGEE. The CDR3 has 14 residues. The DNA for the CDR3 is TGTGCCAGCAGCGTAGCTCCCAACACAGATACGCAGTATTTT. Encoded protein: CASSVAPNTDTQYF.

This clonotype was detected ten times or more. V and J are TRBV5-8 and TRBJ1-5, with D possibly TRBD1 on 5 matching bases. V was cut by 0 bases and J by 7 bases, with 14 bases left in between. Germline V gene sequence: CDR1 SGHTS, CDR2 YDEGEE. The CDR3 has 15 amino acids. The CDR3 coding sequence is TGTGCCAGCAGCTTGGGAGGGCAGGGTTGGCAGCCCCAGCATTTT. It yields the protein CASSLGGQGWQPQHF.

This chain connects TRBV4-1 to TRBJ2-7; 9 bases fit TRBD1. Germline assignment: CDR1 MGHRA and CDR2 YSYEKL. The CDR3 extends over 16 amino acids. V shed 7 bases, J shed 7 bases, and the junction held 17 bases outside the gene matches. In DNA, the CDR3 is TGCGCCAGCATCGGACTGGGGAAGGACAGGGGTTGGGAGCAGTACTTC. Translation gives CASIGLGKDRGWEQYF.

Many counts were recorded for this clonotype. V usage is TRBV27 and J usage is TRBJ2-3; D ambiguous. Trimming took 3 bases from V and 0 from J, leaving 4 bases between them. Germline loops: CDR1 MNHEY, CDR2 SMNVEV (reference sequence). The CDR3 has 13 residues. The CDR3 DNA reads as TGTGCCAGCAGTTTGAGTAGCACAGATACGCAGTATTTT. It specifies CASSLSSTDTQYF.

The V call is TRBV14, the J call TRBJ2-4; the match to TRBD1 covers 9 bases. CDR3 length: 18 amino acids. J was trimmed by 0 bases and V by 1 base; bases with no gene match: 7. The germline V gene encodes CDR1 SGHDN and CDR2 FVKESK. The CDR3 loop is CASSQAFGTGLAKNIQYF. For the CDR3, the DNA is TGTGCCAGCAGCCAAGCTTTCGGGACAGGGCTAGCCAAAAACATTCAGTACTTC.